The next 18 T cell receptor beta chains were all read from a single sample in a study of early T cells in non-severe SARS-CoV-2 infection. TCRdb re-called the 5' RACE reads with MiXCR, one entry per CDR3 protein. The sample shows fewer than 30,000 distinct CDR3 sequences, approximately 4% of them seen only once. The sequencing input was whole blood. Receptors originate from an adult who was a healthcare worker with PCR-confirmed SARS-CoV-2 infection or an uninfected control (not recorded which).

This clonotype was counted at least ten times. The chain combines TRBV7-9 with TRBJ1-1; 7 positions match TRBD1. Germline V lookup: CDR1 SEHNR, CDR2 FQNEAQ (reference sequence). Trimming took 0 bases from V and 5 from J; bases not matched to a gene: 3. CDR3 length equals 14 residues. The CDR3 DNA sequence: TGTGCCAGCAGCTTAGCGACAGGGATTACTGAAGCTTTCTTT. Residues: CASSLATGITEAFF.

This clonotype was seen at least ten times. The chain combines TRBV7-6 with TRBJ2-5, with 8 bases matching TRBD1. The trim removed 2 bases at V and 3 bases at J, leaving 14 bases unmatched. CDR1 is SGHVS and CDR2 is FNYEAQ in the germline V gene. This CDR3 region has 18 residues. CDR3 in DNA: TGTGCCAGCAGCTTACCCCTGTTCAGGGGGCTTGAGGAAGAGACCCAGTACTTC. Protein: CASSLPLFRGLEEETQYF. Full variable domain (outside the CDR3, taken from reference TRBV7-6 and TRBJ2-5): GAGVSQSPRYKVTKRGQDVALRCDPISGHVSLYWYRQALGQGPEFLTYFNYEAQQDKSGLPNDRFSAERPEGSISTLTIQRTEQRDSAMYRCASSLPLFRGLEEETQYFGPGTRLLVL.

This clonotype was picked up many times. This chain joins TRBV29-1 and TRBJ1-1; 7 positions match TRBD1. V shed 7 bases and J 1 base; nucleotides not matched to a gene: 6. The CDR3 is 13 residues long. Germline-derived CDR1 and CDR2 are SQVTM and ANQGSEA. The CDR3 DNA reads TGCAGCGCCGACAGGGACCAGAACACTGAAGCTTTCTTT. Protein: CSADRDQNTEAFF.

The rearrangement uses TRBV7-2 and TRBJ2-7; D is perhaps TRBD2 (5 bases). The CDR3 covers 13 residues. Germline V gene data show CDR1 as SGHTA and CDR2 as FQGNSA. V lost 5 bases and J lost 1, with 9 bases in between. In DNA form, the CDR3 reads TGTGCCAGCAGCATACGGGATTCCTACGAGCAGTACTTC. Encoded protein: CASSIRDSYEQYF.

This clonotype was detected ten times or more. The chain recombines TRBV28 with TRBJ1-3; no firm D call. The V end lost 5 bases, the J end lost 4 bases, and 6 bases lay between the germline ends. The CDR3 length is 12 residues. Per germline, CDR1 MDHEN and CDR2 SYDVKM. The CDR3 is CASSPEGNTIYF. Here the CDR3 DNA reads TGTGCCAGCAGTCCTGAGGGAAACACCATATATTTT.

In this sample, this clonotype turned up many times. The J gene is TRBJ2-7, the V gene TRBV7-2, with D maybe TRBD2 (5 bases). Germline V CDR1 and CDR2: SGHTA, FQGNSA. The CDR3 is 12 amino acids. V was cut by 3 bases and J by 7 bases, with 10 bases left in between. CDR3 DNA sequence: TGTGCCAGCAGCTTCGCAACGGGAGAGCAGTACTTC. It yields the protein CASSFATGEQYF.

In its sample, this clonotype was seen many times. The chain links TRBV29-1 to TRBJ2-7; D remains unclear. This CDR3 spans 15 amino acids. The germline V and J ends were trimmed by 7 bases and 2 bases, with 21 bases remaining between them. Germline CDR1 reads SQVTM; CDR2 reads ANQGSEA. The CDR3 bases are TGCAGCGCACGACCAAGCAGGTCCAAGGCCTACGAGCAGTACTTC. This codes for CSARPSRSKAYEQYF.

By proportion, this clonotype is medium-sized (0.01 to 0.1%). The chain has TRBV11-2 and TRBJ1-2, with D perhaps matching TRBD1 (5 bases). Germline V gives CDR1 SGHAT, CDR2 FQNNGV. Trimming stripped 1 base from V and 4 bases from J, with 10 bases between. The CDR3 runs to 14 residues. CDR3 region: CASSLGQFRYGYTF. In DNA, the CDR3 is TGTGCCAGCAGCTTAGGACAGTTCCGCTATGGCTACACCTTC.

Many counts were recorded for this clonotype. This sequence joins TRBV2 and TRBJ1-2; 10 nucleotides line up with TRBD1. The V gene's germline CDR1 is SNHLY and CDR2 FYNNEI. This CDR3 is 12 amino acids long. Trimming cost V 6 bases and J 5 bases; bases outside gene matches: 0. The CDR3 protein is CASRDRGYGYTF. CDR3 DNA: TGTGCCAGCAGGGACAGGGGGTATGGCTACACCTTC.

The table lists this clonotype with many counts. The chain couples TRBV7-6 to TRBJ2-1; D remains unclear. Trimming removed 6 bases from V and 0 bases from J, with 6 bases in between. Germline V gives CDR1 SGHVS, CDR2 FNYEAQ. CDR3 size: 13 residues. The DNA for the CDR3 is TGTGCCAGCAGGGAAAACTCCTACAATGAGCAGTTCTTC. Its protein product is CASRENSYNEQFF. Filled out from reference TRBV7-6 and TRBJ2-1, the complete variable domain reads GAGVSQSPRYKVTKRGQDVALRCDPISGHVSLYWYRQALGQGPEFLTYFNYEAQQDKSGLPNDRFSAERPEGSISTLTIQRTEQRDSAMYRCASRENSYNEQFFGPGTRLTVL.

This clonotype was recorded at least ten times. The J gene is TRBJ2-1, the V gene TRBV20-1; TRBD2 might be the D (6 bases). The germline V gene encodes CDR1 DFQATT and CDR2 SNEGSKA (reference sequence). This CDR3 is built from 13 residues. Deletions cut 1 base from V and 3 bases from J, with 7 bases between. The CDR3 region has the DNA TGCAGTGCTAGAGGGGACTTCTACAATGAGCAGTTCTTC. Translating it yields CSARGDFYNEQFF.

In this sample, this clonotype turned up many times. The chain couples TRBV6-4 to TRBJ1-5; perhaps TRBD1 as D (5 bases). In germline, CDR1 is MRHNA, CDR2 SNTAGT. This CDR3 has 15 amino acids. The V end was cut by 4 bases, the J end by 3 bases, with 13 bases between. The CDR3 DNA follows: TGTGCCAGCAGTGTGGTGGGGGGTGACAATCAGCCCCAGCATTTT. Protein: CASSVVGGDNQPQHF.

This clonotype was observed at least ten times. In DNA, the CDR3 is TGTGCCAGCAGTTTATTACGGGGAGACGAGCAGTACTTC. This translates into CASSLLRGDEQYF. The chain recombines TRBV28 with TRBJ2-7; perhaps TRBD2 as D (5 bases). From germline, CDR1 is MDHEN and CDR2 SYDVKM. The CDR3 is made up of 13 amino acids. V dropped 1 base and J dropped 5 bases, with 9 bases sitting between them.

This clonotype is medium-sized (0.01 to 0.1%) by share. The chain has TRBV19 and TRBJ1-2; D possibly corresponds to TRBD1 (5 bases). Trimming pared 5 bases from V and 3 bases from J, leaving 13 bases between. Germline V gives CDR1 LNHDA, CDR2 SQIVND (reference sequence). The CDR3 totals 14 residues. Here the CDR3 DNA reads TGTGCCAGTAGTGTCCGGGGACGGGACTATGGCTACACCTTC. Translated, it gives CASSVRGRDYGYTF.

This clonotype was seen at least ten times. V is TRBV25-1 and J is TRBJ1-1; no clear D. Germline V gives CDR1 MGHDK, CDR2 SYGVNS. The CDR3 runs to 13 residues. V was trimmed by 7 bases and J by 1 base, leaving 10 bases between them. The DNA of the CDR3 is TGTGCCAGCATAGGTAGTGGGAACACTGAAGCTTTCTTT. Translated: CASIGSGNTEAFF.

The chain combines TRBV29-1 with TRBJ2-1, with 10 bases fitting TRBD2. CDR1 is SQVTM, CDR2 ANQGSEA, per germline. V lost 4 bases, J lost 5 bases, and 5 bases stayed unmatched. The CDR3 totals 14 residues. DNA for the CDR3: TGCAGCGTTGTTTATAGCGGGGGGAACAATGAGCAGTTCTTC. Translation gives CSVVYSGGNNEQFF.

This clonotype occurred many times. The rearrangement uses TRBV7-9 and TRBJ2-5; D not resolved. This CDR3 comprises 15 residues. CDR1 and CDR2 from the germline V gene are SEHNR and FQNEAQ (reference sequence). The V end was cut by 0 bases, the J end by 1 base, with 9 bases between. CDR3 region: CASSLARSLQETQYF. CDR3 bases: TGTGCCAGCAGCTTAGCGCGTTCGCTCCAAGAGACCCAGTACTTC. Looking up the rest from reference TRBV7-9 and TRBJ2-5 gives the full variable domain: DTGVSQNPRHKITKRGQNVTFRCDPISEHNRLYWYRQTLGQGPEFLTYFQNEAQLEKSRLLSDRFSAERPKGSFSTLEIQRTEQGDSAMYLCASSLARSLQETQYFGPGTRLLVL.

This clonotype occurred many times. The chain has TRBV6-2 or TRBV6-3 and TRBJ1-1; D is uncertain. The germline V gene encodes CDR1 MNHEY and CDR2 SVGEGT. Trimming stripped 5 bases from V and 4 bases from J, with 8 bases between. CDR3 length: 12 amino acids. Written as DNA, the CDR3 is TGTGCCAGCAGTCGGGGTGGCACTGAAGCTTTCTTT. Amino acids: CASSRGGTEAFF.